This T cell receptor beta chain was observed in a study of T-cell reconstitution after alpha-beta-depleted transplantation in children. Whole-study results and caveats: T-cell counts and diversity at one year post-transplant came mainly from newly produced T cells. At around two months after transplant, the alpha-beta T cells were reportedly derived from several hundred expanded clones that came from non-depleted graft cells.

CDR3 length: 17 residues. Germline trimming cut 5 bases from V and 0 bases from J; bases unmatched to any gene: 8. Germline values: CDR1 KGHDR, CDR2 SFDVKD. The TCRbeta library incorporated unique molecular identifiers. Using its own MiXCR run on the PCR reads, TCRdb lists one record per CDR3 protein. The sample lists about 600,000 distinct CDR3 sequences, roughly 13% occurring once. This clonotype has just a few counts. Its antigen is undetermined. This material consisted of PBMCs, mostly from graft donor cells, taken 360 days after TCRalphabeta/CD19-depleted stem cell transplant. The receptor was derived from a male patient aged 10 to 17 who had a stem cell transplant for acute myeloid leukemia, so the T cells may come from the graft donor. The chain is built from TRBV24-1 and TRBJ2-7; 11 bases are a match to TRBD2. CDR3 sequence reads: CATSGASGRLSSYEQYF. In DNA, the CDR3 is TGTGCCACCAGTGGCGCTAGCGGGAGGCTGAGCTCCTACGAGCAGTACTTC.